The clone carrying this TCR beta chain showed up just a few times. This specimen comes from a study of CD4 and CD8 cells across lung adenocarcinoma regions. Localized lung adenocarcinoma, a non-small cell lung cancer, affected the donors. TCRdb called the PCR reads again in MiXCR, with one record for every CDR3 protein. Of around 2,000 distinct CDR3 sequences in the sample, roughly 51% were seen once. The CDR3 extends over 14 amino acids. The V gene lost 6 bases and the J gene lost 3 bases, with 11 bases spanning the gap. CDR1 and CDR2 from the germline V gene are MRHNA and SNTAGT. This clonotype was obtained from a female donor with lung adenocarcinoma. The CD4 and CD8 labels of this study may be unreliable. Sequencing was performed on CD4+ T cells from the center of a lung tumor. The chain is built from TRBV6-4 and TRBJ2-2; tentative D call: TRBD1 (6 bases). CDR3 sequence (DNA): TGTGCCAGCAGCGCAGGGGTGGACACCGGGGAGCTGTTTTTT. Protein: CASSAGVDTGELFF.